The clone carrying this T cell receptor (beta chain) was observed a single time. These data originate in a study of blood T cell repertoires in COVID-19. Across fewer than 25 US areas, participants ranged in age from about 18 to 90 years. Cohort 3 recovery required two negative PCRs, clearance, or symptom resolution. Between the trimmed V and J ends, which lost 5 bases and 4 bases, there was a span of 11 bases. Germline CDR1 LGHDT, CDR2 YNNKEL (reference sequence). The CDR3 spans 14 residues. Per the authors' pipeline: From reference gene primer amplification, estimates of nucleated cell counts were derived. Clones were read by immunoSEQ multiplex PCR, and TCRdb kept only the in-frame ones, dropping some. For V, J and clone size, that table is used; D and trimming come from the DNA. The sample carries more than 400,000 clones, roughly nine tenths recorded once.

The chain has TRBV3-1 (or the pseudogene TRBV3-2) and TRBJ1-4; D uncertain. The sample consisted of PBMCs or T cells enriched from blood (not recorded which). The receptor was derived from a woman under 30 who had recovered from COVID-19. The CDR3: CASSSGENNEKLFF. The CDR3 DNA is TGTGCCAGCAGCTCCGGGGAGAATAATGAAAAACTGTTTTTT.